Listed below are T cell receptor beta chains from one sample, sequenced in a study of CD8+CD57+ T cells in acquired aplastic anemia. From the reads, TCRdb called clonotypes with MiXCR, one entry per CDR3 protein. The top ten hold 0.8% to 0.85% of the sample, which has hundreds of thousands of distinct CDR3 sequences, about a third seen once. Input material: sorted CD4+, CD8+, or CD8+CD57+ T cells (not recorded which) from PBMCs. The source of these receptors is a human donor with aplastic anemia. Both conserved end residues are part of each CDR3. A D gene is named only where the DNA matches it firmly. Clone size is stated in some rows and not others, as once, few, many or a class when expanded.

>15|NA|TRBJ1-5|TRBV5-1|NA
TGCGCCAGCAGCCTGGGTGGGGGGCTGGATCAGCCCCAGCATTTT
CASSLGGGLDQPQHF
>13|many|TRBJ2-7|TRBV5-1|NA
TGCGCCAGCAGCTTGCCGGGGACGGACGAGCAGTACTTC
CASSLPGTDEQYF
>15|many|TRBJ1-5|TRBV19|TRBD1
TGTGCCAGTAGTCACCGGGGACAGGGTGATCAGCCCCAGCATTTT
CASSHRGQGDQPQHF
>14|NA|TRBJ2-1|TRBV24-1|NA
TGTGCCACCAGTGACCACAGGGTTACGGGTGAGCAGTTCTTC
CATSDHRVTGEQFF
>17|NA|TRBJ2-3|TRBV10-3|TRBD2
TGTGCCAGCATCGTTGGAGTGGGGGGGGGGTTTGGAGATACGCAGTATTTT
CASIVGVGGGFGDTQYF
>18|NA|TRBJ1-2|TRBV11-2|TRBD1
TGTGCCAGCAGCTCACGGGCCGGTGGGACAGGGGGTACCTATGGCTACACCTTC
CASSSRAGGTGGTYGYTF
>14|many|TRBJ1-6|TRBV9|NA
TGTGCCAGCAGCGGGGGGATAATGGGGTCACCCCTCCACTTT
CASSGGIMGSPLHF
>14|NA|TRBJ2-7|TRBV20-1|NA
TGCAGTGCTAGAGATTCGGACTCAATCTACGAGCAGTACTTC
CSARDSDSIYEQYF
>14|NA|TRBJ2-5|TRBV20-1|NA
TGCAGCAGAACCGGACTAAAGCATGTTGAGACCCAGTACTTC
CSRTGLKHVETQYF
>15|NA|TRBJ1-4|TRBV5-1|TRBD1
TGCGCCAGCAGCTCAACAGGGGAGGGAAGGGAAAAACTGTTTTTT
CASSSTGEGREKLFF
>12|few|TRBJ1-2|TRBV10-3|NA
TGTGCCAGCTCACCCTCCATCACTGGCTACACCTTC
CASSPSITGYTF
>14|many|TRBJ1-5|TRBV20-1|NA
TGCAGTGCTAGGGAGGGAGGAGGCAATCAGCCCCAGCATTTT
CSAREGGGNQPQHF
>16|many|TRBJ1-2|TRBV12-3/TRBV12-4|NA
TGTGCCAGCAGCGATTCAGCGCCGGGTACGGTTGGCGGCTACACCTTC
CASSDSAPGTVGGYTF
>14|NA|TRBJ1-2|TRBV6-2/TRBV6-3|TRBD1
TGTGCCAGCAGTTTATTGGGACAGGGGTACGGCTACACCTTC
CASSLLGQGYGYTF
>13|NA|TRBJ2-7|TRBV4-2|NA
TGTGCCAGCAGCCAAGATAAAACTTACGAGCAGTACTTC
CASSQDKTYEQYF
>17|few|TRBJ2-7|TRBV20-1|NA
TGCAGTGCTAGAGACCCCATCGGAAACCGGGGATCCTACGAGCAGTACTTC
CSARDPIGNRGSYEQYF
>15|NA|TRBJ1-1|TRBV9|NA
TGTGCCAGCAGCGTAGGGGGGTTAGGCGGCACTGAAGCTTTCTTT
CASSVGGLGGTEAFF
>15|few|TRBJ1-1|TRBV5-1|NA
TGCGCCAGCAGCTTGGTCGGAGACATGAACACTGAAGCTTTCTTT
CASSLVGDMNTEAFF
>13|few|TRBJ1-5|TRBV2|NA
TGTGCCAGCATGCTGGATAGCAATCAGCCCCAGCATTTT
CASMLDSNQPQHF
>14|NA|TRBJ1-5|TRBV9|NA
TGTGCCAGCAGCATTACCGGGGGGGATCAGCCCCAGCATTTT
CASSITGGDQPQHF